This T cell receptor (beta chain) was sequenced in a study of OX40 agonist ivuxolimab in advanced cancers. Study information: Treatment received earlier with anti-PD-1, anti-PD-L1 or anti-CTLA-4 agents was allowed, and over 30% had some. Partial responses were seen in three patients, one with hepatocellular carcinoma and two with cutaneous melanoma. The study's findings and limits: The mean number of expanded clones was higher in CD8+ T cells than in CD4+. Within 6 weeks, CD4+ and CD8+ blood T cells expanded clonally at 0.1 to 3.0 mg/kg.

The germline V and J ends were trimmed by 4 bases and 1 base, with 16 bases remaining between them. This CDR3 has 16 residues. The germline V gene encodes CDR1 MNHNS and CDR2 SASEGT. Produced via immunoSEQ multiplex PCR; TCRdb's table is partial and in-frame only. This sample has 53,000 or so clones, with approximately 84% found just once. As to this clone: The antigen is not known.

The source material was CD4+ or CD8+ T cells sorted from blood, sampled in a trial of the OX40 agonist ivuxolimab. This TCR was sampled from an adult with an advanced solid tumor such as melanoma, head and neck, liver or kidney cancer. The chain has TRBV6-1 and TRBJ2-5; TRBD1 is a possible D gene (5 bases). The CDR3 spells CASSVGVQIGQETQYF. The CDR3 DNA sequence: TGTGCCAGCAGTGTAGGGGTACAGATAGGCCAAGAGACCCAGTACTTC.